These 23 T cell receptor beta chains share one sample of origin, sequenced in a study of T cell responses to AZD1222 COVID-19 vaccine. Here immunoSEQ multiplex PCR was the method, and the copy in TCRdb shows in-frame clones only, minus some. The sample lists about 180,000 clones; over 85% were seen once. The sample consisted of peripheral blood, taken 28 days after the second dose of the MenACWY control vaccine. The receptors were sampled from an adult who received the MenACWY meningococcal vaccine as a control.

The gene calls are TRBV15 and TRBJ1-5; TRBD1 matches at 9 bases. The CDR3 has 15 amino acids. Germline CDR1 LNHNV, CDR2 YYDKDF (reference sequence). V lost 6 bases, J lost 2 bases, and 5 bases stayed unmatched. CDR3 loop: CATRTGGEGNQPQHF. The CDR3 DNA follows: TGTGCCACCAGGACAGGGGGGGAGGGCAATCAGCCCCAGCATTTT.

This clone has just one count. The chain joins TRBV6-6 to TRBJ2-4, with D uncertain. V was trimmed by 2 bases and J by 1 base, leaving 12 bases between them. The CDR3 spans 16 residues. Germline values: CDR1 MNHNY, CDR2 SVGAGI (reference sequence). CDR3: CASSYRSHAAKNIQYF. Written as DNA, the CDR3 is TGTGCCAGCAGTTACCGATCCCACGCTGCCAAAAACATTCAGTACTTC.

The chain links TRBV5-4 to TRBJ1-2; 8 bases match TRBD1. The germline gives CDR1 SGHNT, CDR2 YYREEE (reference sequence). This CDR3 region has 17 residues. J was trimmed by 2 bases and V by 4 bases; bases with no gene match: 13. This CDR3 is CASSLQPGGRGNYGYTF. The CDR3 nucleotides are TGTGCCAGCAGCCTCCAACCAGGGGGCAGGGGGAACTATGGCTACACCTTC. Filled out from reference TRBV5-4 and TRBJ1-2, the complete variable domain reads ETGVTQSPTHLIKTRGQQVTLRCSSQSGHNTVSWYQQALGQGPQFIFQYYREEENGRGNFPPRFSGLQFPNYSSELNVNALELDDSALYLCASSLQPGGRGNYGYTFGSGTRLTVV.

The chain links TRBV6-2 or TRBV6-3 to TRBJ2-7, with 7 bases identical to TRBD2. Germline V gives CDR1 MNHEY, CDR2 SVGEGT. V shed 2 bases, J shed 2 bases, and the junction held 6 bases outside the gene matches. The CDR3 is 15 residues long. Here the CDR3 reads CASSYGEGGTYEQYF. The CDR3 DNA reads as TGTGCCAGCAGTTACGGGGAGGGAGGCACCTACGAGCAGTACTTC.

The J gene is TRBJ1-2, the V gene TRBV3-1 (or the pseudogene TRBV3-2); D unclear. The CDR3 loop spans 13 amino acids. Germline assignment: CDR1 LGHDT and CDR2 YNNKEL (reference sequence). V was cut by 5 bases and J by 1 base, with 8 bases left in between. The DNA of the CDR3 is TGTGCCAGCAGCTCTCAGGTTAACTATGGCTACACCTTC. This gives the protein CASSSQVNYGYTF.

The genes are TRBV9 and TRBJ1-3, with D unclear. V dropped 2 bases and J dropped 0 bases, with 15 bases sitting between them. Germline lookup yields CDR1 SGDLS and CDR2 YYNGEE. This CDR3 comprises 17 residues. This chain's CDR3 is CASSVGDWTSSGNTIYF. CDR3 bases: TGTGCCAGCAGCGTGGGAGATTGGACTAGCTCTGGAAACACCATATATTTT.

The rearrangement joins TRBV5-4 to TRBJ2-1; the D is unclear. Germline loops: CDR1 SGHNT, CDR2 YYREEE (reference sequence). The CDR3 is made up of 13 amino acids. V shed 0 bases and J shed 6 bases, with 7 bases lying between them. The CDR3 protein is CASSLDPPNEQFF. CDR3 sequence (DNA): TGTGCCAGCAGCTTGGACCCCCCCAATGAGCAGTTCTTC.

Of note for this clone: Other DNA sequences within the sample encode an identical CDR3. The chain joins TRBV2 to TRBJ2-7; 9 bases are a match to TRBD1. The germline CDR1 and CDR2 sequences are SNHLY and FYNNEI. The CDR3 loop spans 14 amino acids. Trimming removed 6 bases from V and 2 bases from J; junction bases left unmatched: 5. CDR3 loop: CASRTGTGTYEQYF. The CDR3 bases are TGTGCCAGCAGAACCGGGACAGGGACCTACGAGCAGTACTTC.

CDR3 in amino acids: CASSQVTTYEQYF. The CDR3 nucleotides read TGTGCCAGCAGCCAGGTCACTACCTACGAGCAGTACTTC. The V gene is TRBV5-4, the J gene TRBJ2-7; D gene ambiguous. The CDR3 loop spans 13 amino acids. Per the germline V gene, CDR1 is SGHNT and CDR2 is YYREEE (reference sequence). V was shortened by 4 bases and J by 2 bases, with 10 bases between the two germline ends.

The chain carries TRBV10-3 and TRBJ1-1; D might be TRBD1 (5 bases). Trimming cost V 6 bases and J 1 base, with 18 bases left between them. The CDR3 is 16 residues long. From germline, CDR1 is ENHRY and CDR2 SYGVKD. Here the CDR3 reads CAISGGYGRGNTEAFF. CDR3 bases: TGTGCCATCAGCGGGGGTTATGGGAGAGGGAACACTGAAGCTTTCTTT.

The chain has TRBV2 and TRBJ2-7; the D gene is possibly TRBD1 (6 bases). Trimming stripped 6 bases from V and 0 bases from J, with 15 bases between. Per germline, CDR1 SNHLY and CDR2 FYNNEI. CDR3 size: 15 residues. The CDR3 DNA reads as TGTGCCAGCAGGGGGATATGGACAGACTCCTACGAGCAGTACTTC. It translates to CASRGIWTDSYEQYF.

This clone was seen just once. This chain joins TRBV6-2 or TRBV6-3 and TRBJ1-2; 10 nucleotides agree with TRBD1. CDR3 size: 16 residues. The V segment lost 4 bases and the J segment 1 base; nucleotides outside the gene matches: 6. Germline V CDR1 and CDR2: MNHEY, SVGEGT. CDR3 amino acids: CASSSGQGVYNYGYTF. The CDR3 bases are TGTGCCAGCAGTTCCGGACAGGGGGTCTATAACTATGGCTACACCTTC.

This clone has a single count. The genes are TRBV30 and TRBJ1-2, with unresolved D. V lost 4 bases, J lost 2 bases, and 20 bases lay in between. The length of the CDR3 is 16 residues. CDR1 and CDR2 from the germline V gene are GTSNPN and SVGIG (reference sequence). The CDR3 spells CAWNLPADHLNYGYTF. DNA for the CDR3: TGTGCCTGGAACCTTCCAGCGGACCACTTAAACTATGGCTACACCTTC.

The chain uses TRBV5-4 and TRBJ1-2, with 10 nucleotides matching TRBD1. The CDR3 has 15 residues. J was trimmed by 5 bases and V by 5 bases; bases with no gene match: 9. CDR1 SGHNT and CDR2 YYREEE come from the germline V gene (reference sequence). The CDR3 DNA reads as TGTGCCAGCAGATCTGGACAGGGGGTGCCTTATGGCTACACCTTC. This gives the protein CASRSGQGVPYGYTF.

The V call is TRBV7-2, the J call TRBJ2-5; 11 positions agree with TRBD2. The CDR3 sequence is 17 residues long. The V segment lost 4 bases and the J segment 1 base; nucleotides outside the gene matches: 8. Germline values: CDR1 SGHTA, CDR2 FQGNSA. Here the CDR3 reads CASSSGSGTSGQETQYF. In nucleotides, the CDR3 is TGTGCCAGCAGCTCAGGATCCGGGACTAGCGGCCAAGAGACCCAGTACTTC. Based on the CDR3 plus reference TRBV7-2 and TRBJ2-5, the full variable domain is GAGVSQSPSNKVTEKGKDVELRCDPISGHTALYWYRQSLGQGLEFLIYFQGNSAPDKSGLPSDRFSAERTGGSVSTLTIQRTQQEDSAVYLCASSSGSGTSGQETQYFGPGTRLLVL.

This clone was detected only a few times. The chain recombines TRBV2 with TRBJ1-1, with D uncertain. Germline CDR1 reads SNHLY; CDR2 reads FYNNEI. CDR3 length: 14 amino acids. The germline V and J ends were trimmed by 7 bases and 1 base, with 13 bases remaining between them. The CDR3 coding sequence is TGTGCCAGCATTTTACAGTCTCGGAACACTGAAGCTTTCTTT. Translating it yields CASILQSRNTEAFF.

This clone was counted a single time. This rearrangement joins TRBV19 to TRBJ1-2; D not resolved. V lost 3 bases to trimming and J lost 4 bases, with 15 bases between them. Looked up from germline, CDR1 is LNHDA and CDR2 is SQIVND (reference sequence). This CDR3 is 15 amino acids long. The CDR3 here is CASSISRSLGYGYTF. The CDR3 DNA reads TGTGCCAGTAGTATCTCCAGGTCGCTTGGCTATGGCTACACCTTC.

The genes are TRBV4-2 and TRBJ2-7; D is tentatively TRBD1 or TRBD2 (5 bases each). V was pared by 1 base and J by 4 bases, with 11 bases between. Germline V gene data show CDR1 as LGHNA and CDR2 as YNFKEQ. This CDR3 has 14 amino acids. The CDR3 region has the DNA TGTGCCAGCAGCCAAGGTATGGGGGATTACGAGCAGTACTTC. Translating gives CASSQGMGDYEQYF.

The chain joins TRBV28 to TRBJ1-2, with D unclear. This CDR3 has 14 residues. Germline CDR1 is MDHEN and CDR2 is SYDVKM. Trimming removed 6 bases from V and 4 bases from J, with 15 bases in between. The CDR3, as DNA: TGTGCCAGCAGGGCGACCGGGTCCGGCTATGGCTACACCTTC. As protein: CASRATGSGYGYTF.

The chain employs TRBV9 and TRBJ1-2, with 8 bases identical to TRBD1. This CDR3 region has 16 residues. CDR1 and CDR2 from the germline V gene are SGDLS and YYNGEE. Trimming took 0 bases from V and 8 from J; bases not matched to a gene: 12. This CDR3 reads CASSVGGRQGIGGYTF. The CDR3 DNA reads TGTGCCAGCAGCGTAGGGGGTAGACAGGGGATTGGCGGCTACACCTTC.

V gene TRBV5-1 combines with J gene TRBJ1-1, with D uncertain. Trimming removed 1 base at V and 0 bases at J, with 10 bases between. Germline V gives CDR1 SGHRS, CDR2 YFSETQ. This CDR3 comprises 15 residues. The CDR3 is CASSLTVLLNTEAFF. The CDR3, as DNA: TGCGCCAGCAGCTTGACAGTTCTGTTGAACACTGAAGCTTTCTTT.

This chain connects TRBV29-1 to TRBJ1-4, with 8 bases identical to TRBD1. Unmatched junction bases numbered 7, after V lost 8 bases and J lost 8 bases. CDR3 size: 12 residues. Germline V gene data show CDR1 as SQVTM and CDR2 as ANQGSEA. Here the CDR3 DNA reads TGCAGCTCAACAGGACAGGGAGAAAAACTGTTTTTT. Amino acids: CSSTGQGEKLFF.

This chain joins TRBV3-1 (or the pseudogene TRBV3-2) and TRBJ1-6; 7 bases fit TRBD1. V gave up 8 bases and J gave up 7 bases; unmatched junction bases: 5. Germline V gives CDR1 LGHDT, CDR2 YNNKEL (reference sequence). There are 13 residues in the CDR3. DNA for the CDR3: TGTGCCAGCGGAGAGACAGGGAATTCACCCCTCCACTTT. Protein product: CASGETGNSPLHF.